These 16 T cell receptor beta chains were sequenced from one sample in a study of cytomegalovirus exposure and HLA in healthy donors. With 60 Vbeta and 13 Jbeta primers, the PCR was carried out. Method: immunoSEQ multiplex PCR; TCRdb's copy keeps in-frame clones and lacks some. The sample includes 150,000 to 200,000 clones, 80% of them seen just once. Sequencing was performed on PBMCs. These receptors all come from a boy younger than 18 in good health and CMV-seronegative.

The CDR3 sequence: CASSRTSSSYNEQFF. The CDR3, as DNA: TGTGCCAGCAGCCGCACTTCTAGCTCCTACAATGAGCAGTTCTTC. The J gene is TRBJ2-1, the V gene TRBV27; D gene unclear. The V and J ends lost 6 bases and 0 bases respectively, with 12 bases between them. Germline CDR1 is MNHEY and CDR2 is SMNVEV (reference sequence). The CDR3 contains 15 residues.

Here the CDR3 DNA reads TGTGCCAGCAGCTTCGGGACCTACGAGCAGTACTTC. Protein product: CASSFGTYEQYF. V gene TRBV7-9 combines with J gene TRBJ2-7; maybe TRBD2 (5 bases). CDR3 size: 12 residues. The V end was cut by 3 bases, the J end by 2 bases, with 5 bases between. Germline lookup yields CDR1 SEHNR and CDR2 FQNEAQ (reference sequence).

The chain links TRBV6-6 to TRBJ1-4, with D unresolved. CDR1 MNHNY and CDR2 SVGAGI come from the germline V gene (reference sequence). Trimming removed 10 bases at V and 6 bases at J, with 18 bases between. This CDR3 spans 14 amino acids. CDR3 in amino acids: CANVTAPLYEKLFF. The CDR3 DNA sequence: TGTGCCAATGTTACAGCCCCCTTATATGAAAAACTGTTTTTT.

The gene calls are TRBV9 and TRBJ2-7; the D is unclear. This CDR3 region has 14 residues. V was pared by 2 bases and J by 3 bases, with 12 bases between. Germline V gives CDR1 SGDLS, CDR2 YYNGEE. The CDR3 loop is CASSVAPADYEQYF. The CDR3 DNA is TGTGCCAGCAGCGTGGCCCCGGCGGACTACGAGCAGTACTTC.

The V call is TRBV4-3, the J call TRBJ2-2, with D uncertain. The CDR3 extends over 14 amino acids. The V end lost 0 bases, the J end lost 7 bases, and 9 bases lay between the germline ends. In germline, CDR1 is LGHNA, CDR2 YSLEER. The CDR3 here is CASSQDQFGGELFF. CDR3 DNA sequence: TGCGCCAGCAGCCAAGATCAGTTTGGCGGGGAGCTGTTTTTT.

The chain has TRBV6-1 and TRBJ1-3; TRBD1 is a possible D gene (5 bases). CDR1 and CDR2 from the germline V gene are MNHNS and SASEGT. The CDR3 contains 17 residues. Between the trimmed V and J ends, which lost 2 bases and 2 bases, there was a span of 16 bases. As DNA, the CDR3 is TGTGCCAGCAGTGAAATCGGCGGGGGAGGCCCTGGAAACACCATATATTTT. Protein product: CASSEIGGGGPGNTIYF.

The gene calls are TRBV5-4 and TRBJ1-2; possibly TRBD1 for D (6 bases). Germline V lookup: CDR1 SGHNT, CDR2 YYREEE (reference sequence). Trimming stripped 0 bases from V and 8 bases from J, with 11 bases between. The length of the CDR3 is 13 residues. This chain's CDR3 is CASSLGGPGGYTF. The DNA for the CDR3 is TGTGCCAGCAGCTTGGGGGGGCCGGGGGGCTACACCTTC.

The V gene is TRBV30, the J gene TRBJ1-5; D is possibly TRBD1 (5 bases). V was trimmed by 0 bases and J by 3 bases, leaving 12 bases between them. The CDR3 totals 15 residues. Germline V gene data show CDR1 as GTSNPN and CDR2 as SVGIG (reference sequence). CDR3 in DNA: TGTGCCTGGAGTGTACGAGGCAGGGACAATCAGCCCCAGCATTTT. It yields the protein CAWSVRGRDNQPQHF.

CDR3 DNA sequence: TGTGCCAGCAGCGCCGGACAGGCCTCCTACGAGCAGTACTTC. Its protein is CASSAGQASYEQYF. The rearrangement links TRBV9 to TRBJ2-7; 7 positions agree with TRBD1. Germline V lookup: CDR1 SGDLS, CDR2 YYNGEE. The trim removed 3 bases at V and 0 bases at J, leaving 3 bases unmatched. The CDR3 has 14 residues.

This rearrangement joins TRBV9 to TRBJ1-1; D is possibly TRBD1 (5 bases). The CDR3 spans 12 residues. Trimming removed 4 bases at V and 9 bases at J, with 13 bases between. CDR1 is SGDLS, CDR2 YYNGEE, per germline. DNA of the CDR3: TGTGCCAGCAGCAGGGCAGGGAAGAAAGCTTTCTTT. Its protein is CASSRAGKKAFF.

This rearrangement joins TRBV19 to TRBJ2-1, with TRBD2 identical over 11 bases. The length of the CDR3 is 17 residues. The V and J ends lost 0 bases and 4 bases, in that order; junction bases with no gene match: 5. Germline V lookup: CDR1 LNHDA, CDR2 SQIVND (reference sequence). CDR3 in amino acids: CASSIDGGLAVYNEQFF. In DNA form, the CDR3 reads TGTGCCAGTAGTATAGATGGGGGACTAGCGGTGTACAATGAGCAGTTCTTC.

This chain joins TRBV5-8 and TRBJ1-1; 7 bases are a match to TRBD1. In germline, CDR1 is SGHTS, CDR2 YDEGEE. This CDR3 spans 16 amino acids. Germline trimming cut 4 bases from V and 1 base from J; bases unmatched to any gene: 10. The chain's CDR3 is CASSRDRVLGNTEAFF. The CDR3, as DNA: TGTGCCAGCAGCCGAGACAGGGTTCTGGGGAACACTGAAGCTTTCTTT.

The chain has TRBV16 and TRBJ2-7, with 11 positions matching TRBD2. Germline CDR1 reads KGHSY; CDR2 reads FQNENV. This CDR3 region has 14 residues. Trimming removed 2 bases from V and 3 bases from J; junction bases left unmatched: 0. This CDR3 reads CASSQGTSGYEQYF. The DNA for the CDR3 is TGTGCCAGCAGCCAAGGGACTAGCGGCTACGAGCAGTACTTC.

The V and J genes are TRBV19 and TRBJ1-1; TRBD1 matches 7 bases. The junction had 7 bases not matched to a gene; V was cut back by 6 bases and J by 0 bases. The CDR3 consists of 15 residues. Germline V lookup: CDR1 LNHDA, CDR2 SQIVND (reference sequence). CDR3 DNA sequence: TGTGCCAGTAGCTCGACAGGGTCGGTGAACACTGAAGCTTTCTTT. This sequence encodes CASSSTGSVNTEAFF.

Only a few counts were recorded for this clone. The chain combines TRBV7-8 with TRBJ2-1; TRBD2 matches at 7 bases. CDR1 is SGHVS, CDR2 FQNEAQ, per germline. The CDR3 loop spans 16 amino acids. V lost 3 bases to trimming and J lost 5 bases; unmatched junction nucleotides: 10. The DNA for the CDR3 is TGTGCCAGCAGCTTTGGGGGAGGGCCTGTCGACAATGAGCAGTTCTTC. Translating gives CASSFGGGPVDNEQFF.

This chain links TRBV19 with TRBJ1-5, with D possibly matching TRBD1 (5 bases). Germline assignment: CDR1 LNHDA and CDR2 SQIVND (reference sequence). The CDR3 is 14 amino acids. Trimming took off 3 bases at V and 8 bases at J, with 14 bases between the two ends. This CDR3 reads CASSMIGQKKPQHF. As DNA, the CDR3 is TGTGCCAGTAGTATGATAGGACAAAAGAAGCCCCAGCATTTT.